Listed below are T cell receptor beta chains from one sample, sequenced in a study of OX40 agonist ivuxolimab in advanced cancers. Assay used: immunoSEQ multiplex PCR; TCRdb lists only in-frame clones, some missing. The sample gives about 100,000 clones, roughly 90% of which show up once; 0.5% to 0.65% is in the top ten. The sample in question was CD4+ or CD8+ T cells sorted from blood, obtained in a trial of the OX40 agonist ivuxolimab. These receptor sequences come from an adult with an advanced solid tumor such as melanoma, head and neck, liver or kidney cancer. The CDR3 runs from the conserved cysteine through the conserved F or W. Each record gives: CDR3 protein, CDR3 DNA, CDR3 length, J gene, D gene, V gene, clone size. D genes are given only for firm matches. Only part of the rows carry a size: once, few, many, or a class if the clone is expanded.

CDR3 protein: CASREGGSSYEQYF
CDR3 DNA: TGTGCCAGCAGAGAAGGCGGGAGCTCCTACGAGCAGTACTTC
CDR3 length: 14
J gene: TRBJ2-7
D gene: TRBD2
V gene: TRBV25-1
clone size: NA

CDR3 protein: CASSVQGIAGNTIYF
CDR3 DNA: TGTGCCAGCAGTGTACAGGGGATCGCTGGAAACACCATATATTTT
CDR3 length: 15
J gene: TRBJ1-3
D gene: TRBD1
V gene: TRBV6-1
clone size: NA

CDR3 protein: CATLNASSGNTIYF
CDR3 DNA: TGTGCCACTCTGAACGCTTCCTCTGGAAACACCATATATTTT
CDR3 length: 14
J gene: TRBJ1-3
D gene: NA
V gene: TRBV5-4
clone size: NA

CDR3 protein: CASSVNYRISSEQYF
CDR3 DNA: TGTGCCAGCAGCGTGAACTACAGGATCTCCTCCGAGCAGTACTTC
CDR3 length: 15
J gene: TRBJ2-7
D gene: NA
V gene: TRBV9
clone size: few

CDR3 protein: CASSPERVTSTDTQYF
CDR3 DNA: TGTGCCAGCAGCCCCGAGCGGGTCACTAGCACAGATACGCAGTATTTT
CDR3 length: 16
J gene: TRBJ2-3
D gene: NA
V gene: TRBV7-2
clone size: NA

CDR3 protein: CASNQGSRSSGANVLTF
CDR3 DNA: TGTGCCAGCAACCAGGGGTCTCGCAGCTCTGGGGCCAACGTCCTGACTTTC
CDR3 length: 17
J gene: TRBJ2-6
D gene: NA
V gene: TRBV2
clone size: NA

CDR3 protein: CASSSLGQNTGELFF
CDR3 DNA: TGCGCCAGCAGCTCCCTAGGACAGAACACCGGGGAGCTGTTTTTT
CDR3 length: 15
J gene: TRBJ2-2
D gene: NA
V gene: TRBV5-1
clone size: NA

CDR3 protein: CASSPTTRGNTIYF
CDR3 DNA: TGTGCCAGCAGCCCTACAACACGCGGAAACACCATATATTTT
CDR3 length: 14
J gene: TRBJ1-3
D gene: NA
V gene: TRBV7-2
clone size: NA

CDR3 protein: CASTPTGNTGELFF
CDR3 DNA: TGTGCCAGCACCCCGACGGGGAACACCGGGGAGCTGTTTTTT
CDR3 length: 14
J gene: TRBJ2-2
D gene: NA
V gene: TRBV6-1
clone size: NA

CDR3 protein: CASSRGTSGYTDTQYF
CDR3 DNA: TGTGCCAGCAGCCGAGGGACTAGCGGGTACACAGATACGCAGTATTTT
CDR3 length: 16
J gene: TRBJ2-3
D gene: TRBD2
V gene: TRBV28
clone size: NA

CDR3 protein: CASSPGTGTRYEQYF
CDR3 DNA: TGTGCCAGCAGCCCTGGGACAGGGACTCGGTACGAGCAGTACTTC
CDR3 length: 15
J gene: TRBJ2-7
D gene: TRBD1
V gene: TRBV7-3
clone size: NA

CDR3 protein: CATHAGIDTQYF
CDR3 DNA: TGTGCCACCCACGCAGGGATCGATACGCAGTATTTT
CDR3 length: 12
J gene: TRBJ2-3
D gene: NA
V gene: TRBV7-8
clone size: NA

CDR3 protein: CATSSSGRRDEQFF
CDR3 DNA: TGTGCCACCTCTTCTAGCGGGAGAAGAGATGAGCAGTTCTTC
CDR3 length: 14
J gene: TRBJ2-1
D gene: TRBD2
V gene: TRBV19
clone size: NA

CDR3 protein: CASRKQGIEGYTF
CDR3 DNA: TGTGCCAGCAGAAAGCAGGGGATTGAGGGCTACACCTTC
CDR3 length: 13
J gene: TRBJ1-2
D gene: NA
V gene: TRBV6-5
clone size: NA

CDR3 protein: CASSPRTSGRSETQYF
CDR3 DNA: TGTGCCAGCAGCCCAAGGACTAGCGGGAGGTCGGAGACCCAGTACTTC
CDR3 length: 16
J gene: TRBJ2-5
D gene: TRBD2
V gene: TRBV5-4
clone size: NA

CDR3 protein: CASSWGPGDSYEQYF
CDR3 DNA: TGTGCCAGCTCCTGGGGGCCCGGGGACTCCTACGAGCAGTACTTC
CDR3 length: 15
J gene: TRBJ2-7
D gene: NA
V gene: TRBV5-6
clone size: NA

CDR3 protein: CASKSTLASSYNEQFF
CDR3 DNA: TGTGCCAGTAAATCCACACTGGCTAGCTCCTACAATGAGCAGTTCTTC
CDR3 length: 16
J gene: TRBJ2-1
D gene: NA
V gene: TRBV28
clone size: NA

CDR3 protein: CASKHWTSGRTETQYF
CDR3 DNA: TGTGCCAGCAAACACTGGACTAGCGGGAGGACTGAGACCCAGTACTTC
CDR3 length: 16
J gene: TRBJ2-5
D gene: TRBD2
V gene: TRBV5-6
clone size: once

CDR3 protein: CASSLGRRDVYTQYF
CDR3 DNA: TGTGCCAGCAGCTTAGGACGGAGGGACGTATATACGCAGTATTTT
CDR3 length: 15
J gene: TRBJ2-3
D gene: NA
V gene: TRBV11-2
clone size: NA

CDR3 protein: CASSLVGGETQYF
CDR3 DNA: TGCGCCAGCAGCTTGGTGGGAGGAGAGACCCAGTACTTC
CDR3 length: 13
J gene: TRBJ2-5
D gene: NA
V gene: TRBV5-1
clone size: NA

CDR3 protein: CASSRDSRGETQYF
CDR3 DNA: TGTGCCAGCAGCCGGGACTCCCGAGGGGAGACCCAGTACTTC
CDR3 length: 14
J gene: TRBJ2-5
D gene: NA
V gene: TRBV27
clone size: once

CDR3 protein: CASSLGAGGTGELFF
CDR3 DNA: TGTGCCAGCAGCTTAGGGGCAGGGGGTACCGGGGAGCTGTTTTTT
CDR3 length: 15
J gene: TRBJ2-2
D gene: TRBD1
V gene: TRBV7-3
clone size: NA

CDR3 protein: CASSSRTSGLFYNEQFF
CDR3 DNA: TGTGCCAGCAGCTCGAGGACTAGCGGCCTCTTCTACAATGAGCAGTTCTTC
CDR3 length: 17
J gene: TRBJ2-1
D gene: TRBD2
V gene: TRBV7-9
clone size: NA

CDR3 protein: CASSLPEDYGYTF
CDR3 DNA: TGTGCCAGCAGCCTCCCAGAGGACTATGGCTACACCTTC
CDR3 length: 13
J gene: TRBJ1-2
D gene: NA
V gene: TRBV28
clone size: NA

CDR3 protein: CASRIGTGVNEQFF
CDR3 DNA: TGTGCCAGCCGGATTGGGACAGGGGTCAATGAGCAGTTCTTC
CDR3 length: 14
J gene: TRBJ2-1
D gene: TRBD1
V gene: TRBV5-6
clone size: NA

CDR3 protein: CASSVSGANTIYF
CDR3 DNA: TGTGCCAGCAGCGTATCGGGGGCAAACACCATATATTTT
CDR3 length: 13
J gene: TRBJ1-3
D gene: NA
V gene: TRBV9
clone size: few

CDR3 protein: CASSHIGGARYYEQYF
CDR3 DNA: TGCGCCAGCAGCCATATCGGGGGAGCGAGGTACTACGAGCAGTACTTC
CDR3 length: 16
J gene: TRBJ2-7
D gene: NA
V gene: TRBV4-3
clone size: NA

CDR3 protein: CASNGGTPIRGELFF
CDR3 DNA: TGTGCCAGCAATGGCGGGACCCCCATAAGAGGGGAGCTGTTTTTT
CDR3 length: 15
J gene: TRBJ2-2
D gene: NA
V gene: TRBV6-1
clone size: NA

CDR3 protein: CASGFYRATNEKLFF
CDR3 DNA: TGTGCCAGCGGGTTTTACCGTGCAACTAATGAAAAACTGTTTTTT
CDR3 length: 15
J gene: TRBJ1-4
D gene: NA
V gene: TRBV27
clone size: once

CDR3 protein: CAISVSGTLWGGYTF
CDR3 DNA: TGTGCCATCAGTGTCTCCGGGACACTCTGGGGCGGCTACACCTTC
CDR3 length: 15
J gene: TRBJ1-2
D gene: NA
V gene: TRBV10-3
clone size: NA

CDR3 protein: CASSGLFGGETQYF
CDR3 DNA: TGTGCCAGCTCCGGACTATTTGGTGGAGAGACCCAGTACTTC
CDR3 length: 14
J gene: TRBJ2-5
D gene: NA
V gene: TRBV18
clone size: NA

CDR3 protein: CASSPRQGGGTGELFF
CDR3 DNA: TGTGCCAGCTCACCCCGACAGGGAGGCGGCACCGGGGAGCTGTTTTTT
CDR3 length: 16
J gene: TRBJ2-2
D gene: NA
V gene: TRBV18
clone size: NA

CDR3 protein: CASSIGRVETQYF
CDR3 DNA: TGTGCCAGTAGTATTGGTAGGGTCGAGACCCAGTACTTC
CDR3 length: 13
J gene: TRBJ2-5
D gene: NA
V gene: TRBV19
clone size: NA

CDR3 protein: CASRHRENTEAFF
CDR3 DNA: TGTGCCAGCAGGCACAGGGAGAACACTGAAGCTTTCTTT
CDR3 length: 13
J gene: TRBJ1-1
D gene: NA
V gene: TRBV6-1
clone size: NA